This TCR beta chain was captured by sequencing in a study of beta chain features in type 1 diabetes. Study as a whole: The samples had 85 million to 140 million sorted cells examined in all.

This CDR3 spans 14 amino acids. V lost 7 bases, J lost 5 bases, and 17 bases lay in between. About this clone itself: What it binds is not known.

As every portion of the isolated RNA was reverse transcribed, the sequencing read expressed TCRB transcripts. Some clones are missing from TCRdb's copy, which holds only in-frame ones; the method was immunoSEQ multiplex PCR. The sample has about 260,000 clones, more than 65% seen once. Study conclusions and caveats: The study found moderately but significantly shorter TCRB CDR3s in all four CD4+ subsets of Type 1 diabetes patients.

The sequence came from a man aged 30-40 years in good health. The specimen was naive CD4+ T cells from blood. This rearrangement joins TRBV23-1 to TRBJ1-2; D is undetermined. TRBV23-1 is noted as an ORF with a role that remains uncertain. The CDR3, as DNA: TGCGCCAGCACCCCCCGTGGGGAGGCTTATGGCTACACCTTC. It specifies CASTPRGEAYGYTF.